This T cell receptor beta chain originates from a study of blood T cell repertoires in COVID-19. In the study overall: Sites across the United States, Italy and Spain contributed samples from acute and convalescent COVID-19. T cells, B-cell-depleted T cells, or PBMCs provided the cDNA or gDNA that served as material.

Under the authors' procedure: Estimation of nucleated cell counts was performed using reference gene primer amplification. Here immunoSEQ multiplex PCR was the method, and the copy in TCRdb shows in-frame clones only, minus some. V and J calls and clone size are as listed in that table; D and trimming were resolved from the DNA. The profile shows about 150,000 clones, more than 85% of them singletons. Looked up from germline, CDR1 is MGHDK and CDR2 is SYGVNS. V lost 7 bases and J lost 1; bases outside the gene matches: 10. There are 17 residues in the CDR3. The sample holds one count of this clone. The genes are TRBV25-1 and TRBJ1-5; 10 nucleotides agree with TRBD1. Sequencing was done on a sample of peripheral blood. The receptor's source is a woman in her 70s with acute or convalescent COVID-19. The CDR3 region is CASTLRDRGPSNQPQHF. CDR3 bases: TGTGCCAGCACGCTCCGGGACAGGGGACCAAGCAATCAGCCCCAGCATTTT.